This T cell receptor beta chain comes out of a study of human T cells and chemical hapten exposure. The study, taken as a whole, reports: Patch test score was positively correlated with the counts of PT1 expanded TCRs.

Authors' analysis steps: Sequenced samples showed a median of approximately 96,000 TCRs each, with counts running from roughly 23,000 to 700,000. Each CDR3 protein is one row after TCRdb ran MiXCR on the RACE reads. The V and J calls, along with clone size, are taken from TCRdb and not from the paper's own processing. The table includes roughly 380,000 distinct CDR3 sequences, about 6.9% detected once. This clonotype was observed a handful of times. Its antigen is not known. This CDR3 comprises 17 residues. Trimming took 5 bases from V and 3 from J; bases not matched to a gene: 15. Germline-derived CDR1 and CDR2 are MNHEY and SVGAGI. Time point reported: patch test 2, 6 weeks after DPC sensitization. Noted treatment: therapeutic diphenylcyclopropenone sensitization with weekly scalp DPC. The authors extracted total RNA from unfractionated whole blood.

The chain has TRBV6-5 and TRBJ1-1, with 7 bases matching TRBD1. The sample consisted of whole blood, taken in connection with sensitization to the hapten diphenylcyclopropenone (DPC). The TCR was taken from a woman aged 18-30 years with alopecia areata. Some clones in this sample may be carry-over from other donors' samples. DNA for the CDR3: TGTGCCAGCAGTCATAGGGGGCCTCTAGGAGGTTACACTGAAGCTTTCTTT. It yields the protein CASSHRGPLGGYTEAFF.